A single sample is the source of the 15 T cell receptor beta chains below, sequenced in a study of cytomegalovirus exposure and HLA in healthy donors. 13 Jbeta primers and 60 Vbeta primers were used for the PCR. The data were produced by immunoSEQ multiplex PCR, yet TCRdb's version contains in-frame clones alone and is incomplete. Among approximately 180,000 clones listed, more than 70% were seen once. The sample consisted of PBMCs. All receptors come from a woman aged 40 to 50 in good health and CMV-seronegative.

The chain combines TRBV6-5 with TRBJ2-7, with 11 bases fitting TRBD1. Trimming took 2 bases from V and 4 from J; bases not matched to a gene: 1. CDR1 MNHEY and CDR2 SVGAGI come from the germline V gene. This CDR3 is 14 amino acids long. The CDR3 here is CASSYRDRGYEQYV. The CDR3, as DNA: TGTGCCAGCAGTTACCGGGACAGGGGGTACGAGCAGTACGTC.

This chain uses TRBV4-2 with TRBJ2-5; 7 nucleotides agree with TRBD2. Germline lookup yields CDR1 LGHNA and CDR2 YNFKEQ. The CDR3 runs 15 residues. V trimming: 0 bases; J trimming: 5 bases; junction bases outside the gene matches: 6. In nucleotides, the CDR3 is TGTGCCAGCAGCCAAGATGGGGGAGGGGCGGAGACCCAGTACTTC. It encodes CASSQDGGGAETQYF.

The CDR3 DNA sequence: TGTGCCAGCAGCCCAACGACAGGGTTATTCGCTGAAGCTTTCTTT. Amino acids: CASSPTTGLFAEAFF. The V and J genes are TRBV9 and TRBJ1-1; the match to TRBD1 covers 7 bases. Germline CDR1 is SGDLS and CDR2 is YYNGEE. V lost 4 bases and J lost 6; bases outside the gene matches: 12. The CDR3 is 15 amino acids.

The CDR3 reads CASSQPQESSGSVEQFF. In DNA, the CDR3 is TGCGCCAGCAGCCAACCACAGGAGTCTAGCGGGAGCGTTGAGCAGTTCTTC. V usage is TRBV4-3 and J usage is TRBJ2-1, with 10 positions matching TRBD2. V lost 2 bases, J lost 9 bases, and 13 bases stayed unmatched. Looked up from germline, CDR1 is LGHNA and CDR2 is YSLEER. This CDR3 is built from 17 residues.

The V call is TRBV19, the J call TRBJ1-2, with TRBD1 as a possible D gene (5 bases). The length of the CDR3 is 12 residues. Trimming shortened V by 5 bases and J by 5 bases, and 9 bases separated the two germline ends. Germline CDR1 is LNHDA and CDR2 is SQIVND (reference sequence). CDR3 in DNA: TGTGCCAGTAGTCGCGGGGCATATGGCTACACCTTC. Translating gives CASSRGAYGYTF. Filled out from reference TRBV19 and TRBJ1-2, the complete variable domain reads DGGITQSPKYLFRKEGQNVTLSCEQNLNHDAMYWYRQDPGQGLRLIYYSQIVNDFQKGDIAEGYSVSREKKESFPLTVTSAQKNPTAFYLCASSRGAYGYTFGSGTRLTVV.

The rearrangement links TRBV6-5 to TRBJ1-1; D unclear. The V gene's germline CDR1 is MNHEY and CDR2 SVGAGI. V lost 0 bases, J lost 0 bases, and 8 bases lay in between. There are 15 residues in the CDR3. In DNA, the CDR3 is TGTGCCAGCAGTTACTCGTATACAGTGAACACTGAAGCTTTCTTT. It translates to CASSYSYTVNTEAFF.

J is TRBJ1-1 and V is TRBV4-2; perhaps TRBD1 as D (5 bases). CDR3 length: 13 residues. V was pared by 4 bases and J by 1 base, with 7 bases between. The germline V gene has CDR1 LGHNA and CDR2 YNFKEQ. The CDR3 bases are TGTGCCAGCAGCCCCGGACAGAACACTGAAGCTTTCTTT. Protein: CASSPGQNTEAFF.

The chain has TRBV4-1 and TRBJ1-3, with D uncertain. This CDR3 region has 17 residues. V was pared by 1 base and J by 3 bases, with 16 bases between. Germline lookup yields CDR1 MGHRA and CDR2 YSYEKL. The CDR3 DNA reads TGCGCCAGCAGCCAAGCGGTGGAGGGTATCGGTGGAAACACCATATATTTT. Its translation: CASSQAVEGIGGNTIYF.

This chain joins TRBV9 and TRBJ2-5; possibly TRBD2 for D (6 bases). V dropped 0 bases and J dropped 1 base, with 10 bases sitting between them. CDR3 length: 15 amino acids. In germline, CDR1 is SGDLS, CDR2 YYNGEE. The CDR3 loop reads CASSVAGGVQETQYF. In DNA, the CDR3 is TGTGCCAGCAGCGTAGCCGGGGGAGTCCAAGAGACCCAGTACTTC.

The chain links TRBV29-1 to TRBJ1-1; TRBD1 might be the D (6 bases). The CDR3 has 12 residues. Trimming took 4 bases from V and 9 from J, leaving 15 bases between them. The germline V gene has CDR1 SQVTM and CDR2 ANQGSEA. The CDR3 here is CSVGQAIGKAFF. DNA of the CDR3: TGCAGCGTTGGACAGGCGATAGGGAAAGCTTTCTTT. Variable domain in full (rest from reference TRBV29-1 and TRBJ1-1): SAVISQKPSRDICQRGTSLTIQCQVDSQVTMMFWYRQQPGQSLTLIATANQGSEATYESGFVIDKFPISRPNLTFSTLTVSNMSPEDSSIYLCSVGQAIGKAFFGQGTRLTVV.

The CDR3 spells CASSLVGQGQPQHF. The CDR3 region has the DNA TGCGCCAGCAGCTTGGTTGGGCAGGGTCAGCCCCAGCATTTT. This chain connects TRBV5-1 to TRBJ1-5; maybe TRBD1 (5 bases). Germline CDR1 is SGHRS and CDR2 is YFSETQ. Trimming stripped 0 bases from V and 6 bases from J, with 10 bases between. This CDR3 has 14 residues.

The chain is built from TRBV4-2 and TRBJ2-2, with 9 bases lining up with TRBD1. CDR1 is LGHNA, CDR2 YNFKEQ, per germline. Trimming cost V 1 base and J 2 bases; bases outside gene matches: 8. The CDR3 has 18 amino acids. The CDR3, as DNA: TGTGCCAGCAGCCAAGCACCTCTCACAGGGGGCAACACCGGGGAGCTGTTTTTT. Its protein product is CASSQAPLTGGNTGELFF.

The V and J genes are TRBV4-1 and TRBJ2-1, with a weak D call TRBD2 (5 bases). CDR1 and CDR2 from the germline V gene are MGHRA and YSYEKL. This CDR3 contains 13 residues. The V end lost 2 bases, the J end lost 9 bases, and 11 bases lay between the germline ends. The CDR3 DNA sequence: TGCGCCAGCAGCCAAAAAATAGCGCCTGAGCAGTTCTTC. Residues: CASSQKIAPEQFF.

CDR3 protein: CASSNRQGTGEQYF. The CDR3 nucleotides read TGCGCCAGCAGCAACAGACAGGGCACGGGCGAGCAGTACTTC. J is TRBJ2-7 and V is TRBV5-1; 7 bases match TRBD1. Germline trimming cut 4 bases from V and 6 bases from J; bases unmatched to any gene: 10. Germline V CDR1 and CDR2: SGHRS, YFSETQ. The CDR3 totals 14 residues. Complete variable domain (other parts from reference TRBV5-1 and TRBJ2-7): KAGVTQTPRYLIKTRGQQVTLSCSPISGHRSVSWYQQTPGQGLQFLFEYFSETQRNKGNFPGRFSGRQFSNSRSEMNVSTLELGDSALYLCASSNRQGTGEQYFGPGTRLTVT.

The chain is built from TRBV7-4 and TRBJ2-7; TRBD2 aligns across 8 bases. Trimming at V came to 5 bases and at J to 6 bases, leaving 15 bases not matched to a gene. Germline V gene lookup returns CDR1 SGHVT and CDR2 SQSDAQ. The CDR3 length is 16 residues. CDR3 in amino acids: CASSHPGLVGTVEQYV. CDR3 coding DNA: TGTGCCAGCAGCCATCCGGGACTAGTGGGTACTGTCGAGCAGTACGTC.